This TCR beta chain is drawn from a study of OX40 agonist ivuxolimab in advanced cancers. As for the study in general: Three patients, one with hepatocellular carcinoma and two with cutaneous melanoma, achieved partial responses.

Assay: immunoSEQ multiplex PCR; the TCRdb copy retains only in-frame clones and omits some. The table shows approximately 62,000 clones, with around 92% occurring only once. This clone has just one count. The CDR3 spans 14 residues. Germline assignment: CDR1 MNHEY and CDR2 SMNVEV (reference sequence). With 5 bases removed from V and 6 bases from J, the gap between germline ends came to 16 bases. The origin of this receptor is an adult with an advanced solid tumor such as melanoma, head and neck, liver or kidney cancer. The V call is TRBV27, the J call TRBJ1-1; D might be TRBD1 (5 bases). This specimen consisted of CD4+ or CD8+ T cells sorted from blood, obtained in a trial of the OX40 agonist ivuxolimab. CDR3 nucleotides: TGTGCCAGCAGTCCCGGGACTATCAACGCTGAAGCTTTCTTT. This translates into CASSPGTINAEAFF.